The 10 T cell receptor beta chains listed next were all sequenced from one sample in a study of T cell repertoires in cytomegalovirus infection. One entry per CDR3 protein, called by TCRdb with MiXCR from the reads. Here the sample spans roughly 230,000 distinct CDR3 sequences, roughly 20% being singletons. Sequences were obtained from CD8+ T cells from PBMCs. The receptors here all came from a human donor in good health (CMV status not recorded). Some clones in this sample may be carry-over from other donors' samples.

This clonotype was seen only a few times. The V and J genes are TRBV5-1 and TRBJ2-7; 7 nucleotides line up with TRBD1. Germline values: CDR1 SGHRS, CDR2 YFSETQ. Trimming removed 0 bases from V and 4 bases from J; junction bases left unmatched: 7. The CDR3 has 15 amino acids. The DNA for the CDR3 is TGCGCCAGCAGCTTGGCACGGACAGGCGAATACGAGCAGTACTTC. This sequence encodes CASSLARTGEYEQYF.

J is TRBJ1-5 and V is TRBV14, with 9 bases aligning to TRBD1. Looked up from germline, CDR1 is SGHDN and CDR2 is FVKESK. The ends lost 6 bases at V and 6 bases at J; junction bases unmatched: 18. The CDR3 runs 18 residues. The CDR3 DNA reads TGTGCCAGCAGTCACCGCCAAGGGACAGGGTTCTTGTGTCAGCCCCAGCATTTT. It codes for CASSHRQGTGFLCQPQHF.

In this sample, this clonotype turned up many times. The V and J genes are TRBV12-3 or TRBV12-4 and TRBJ2-2; D gene uncertain. The V gene lost 6 bases and the J gene lost 4 bases, with 9 bases spanning the gap. The CDR3 totals 13 residues. CDR3: CASSSTGTGELFF. DNA of the CDR3: TGTGCCAGCAGCTCCACCGGCACCGGGGAGCTGTTTTTT.

The rearrangement uses TRBV27 and TRBJ2-7; D is possibly TRBD2 (6 bases). Deletions cut 5 bases from V and 3 bases from J, with 17 bases between. This CDR3 is built from 15 residues. CDR1 is MNHEY and CDR2 is SMNVEV in the germline V gene (reference sequence). The CDR3 here is CASSLRDSLGYEQYF. CDR3 DNA sequence: TGTGCCAGCAGTCTCCGGGACTCCCTAGGCTACGAGCAGTACTTC.

The gene calls are TRBV20-1 and TRBJ2-7; D might be TRBD1 or TRBD2, each matching 6 bases. Trimming shortened V by 3 bases and J by 3 bases, and 18 bases separated the two germline ends. Germline V lookup: CDR1 DFQATT, CDR2 SNEGSKA (reference sequence). CDR3 length equals 15 residues. CDR3 amino acids: CSASTSRGHLYEQYF. The DNA for the CDR3 is TGCAGTGCTAGCACTAGCAGGGGTCACCTCTACGAGCAGTACTTC.

Many counts were recorded for this clonotype. The chain uses TRBV12-3 or TRBV12-4 and TRBJ2-3, with D tentatively TRBD2 (6 bases). Trimming stripped 5 bases from V and 4 bases from J, with 10 bases between. The CDR3 contains 13 residues. The DNA of the CDR3 is TGTGCCAGCAGTAAACTAGCCCCAGATACGCAGTATTTT. Its protein is CASSKLAPDTQYF.

In regard to this clonotype: This may arise from a read error, as a much more abundant clone is one base away. This chain uses TRBV7-2 with TRBJ2-3, with D unresolved. CDR3 length equals 13 residues. CDR1 SGHTA and CDR2 FQGNSA come from the germline V gene. The CDR3: CVSTQFLTDTQYF. The CDR3 DNA reads as TGTGTCAGCACACAGTTCCTCACAGATACGCAGTATTTT.

The chain recombines TRBV29-1 with TRBJ1-1; D ambiguous. Germline CDR1 and CDR2: SQVTM and ANQGSEA. CDR3 length equals 11 residues. Trimming stripped 1 base from V and 11 bases from J, with 11 bases between. CDR3 residues: CSVEGREGAFF. The CDR3 DNA is TGCAGCGTTGAAGGGAGGGAGGGTGCTTTCTTT. Filled out from reference TRBV29-1 and TRBJ1-1, the complete variable domain reads SAVISQKPSRDICQRGTSLTIQCQVDSQVTMMFWYRQQPGQSLTLIATANQGSEATYESGFVIDKFPISRPNLTFSTLTVSNMSPEDSSIYLCSVEGREGAFFGQGTRLTVV.

The table lists this clonotype with a few counts. This sequence joins TRBV7-6 and TRBJ1-1, with D unclear. The CDR3 spans 13 residues. Trimming stripped 1 base from V and 7 bases from J, with 10 bases between. In germline, CDR1 is SGHVS, CDR2 FNYEAQ. CDR3 in amino acids: CASSLEGRSEAFF. CDR3 nucleotide sequence: TGTGCCAGCAGCTTAGAGGGTAGGAGTGAAGCTTTCTTT.

Ten or more counts support this clonotype. The genes are TRBV9 and TRBJ2-1; 9 positions match TRBD2. Germline assignment: CDR1 SGDLS and CDR2 YYNGEE. The ends lost 0 bases at V and 10 bases at J; junction bases unmatched: 8. The CDR3 covers 15 residues. For the CDR3, the DNA is TGTGCCAGCAGCGTAGGGGGACTAGCAGGGCAGGAGCAGTTCTTC. Translating gives CASSVGGLAGQEQFF.